The 28 T cell receptor beta chains below come from one sample, sequenced in a study of blood T cells in healthy people across ages. Combining a sample-barcoded 5' primer with a J-beta primer mix, a second PCR ran for about 6 to 12 cycles. TCRdb used MiXCR to reprocess the 5' RACE reads, holding one entry per CDR3 protein. The data contain around 870,000 distinct CDR3 sequences, 29% of them singletons. The material sequenced was blood. The origin of the receptors is an elderly woman in good health.

This chain connects TRBV9 to TRBJ2-7; D might be TRBD1 (6 bases). Trimming removed 0 bases at V and 4 bases at J, with 11 bases between. The CDR3 loop spans 14 amino acids. CDR1 is SGDLS and CDR2 is YYNGEE in the germline V gene. This CDR3 reads CASSVGTDEYEQYF. The CDR3 DNA reads as TGTGCCAGCAGCGTAGGGACAGATGAATACGAGCAGTACTTC.

The J gene is TRBJ2-5, the V gene TRBV20-1; 12 nucleotides line up with TRBD1. V lost 4 bases to trimming and J lost 5 bases; unmatched junction nucleotides: 11. CDR1 is DFQATT and CDR2 is SNEGSKA in the germline V gene (reference sequence). The CDR3 spans 16 residues. For the CDR3, the DNA is TGCAGTGCTATAGTCCGGGACAGGGGGCCGAGGGAGACCCAGTACTTC. This codes for CSAIVRDRGPRETQYF.

The CDR3 nucleotides read TGTGCCAGCAGGGACAGAAACCAAGAGACCCAGTACTTC. As protein: CASRDRNQETQYF. The chain has TRBV6-2 or TRBV6-3 and TRBJ2-5, with D tentatively TRBD1 (6 bases). CDR3 size: 13 residues. With 6 bases removed from V and 0 bases from J, the gap between germline ends came to 8 bases. Germline V gene sequence: CDR1 MNHEY, CDR2 SVGEGT.

The rearrangement uses TRBV6-6 and TRBJ1-1; 12 bases fit TRBD1. Germline V CDR1 and CDR2: MNHNY, SVGAGI (reference sequence). This CDR3 contains 17 residues. The V gene end was trimmed by 2 bases and the J gene end by 3 bases; junction bases not matched to a gene: 7. This chain's CDR3 is CASSYPPGTGGHTEAFF. The DNA for the CDR3 is TGTGCCAGCAGTTACCCACCCGGGACAGGGGGCCACACTGAAGCTTTCTTT.

This clonotype was detected ten times or more. The V call is TRBV27, the J call TRBJ2-7, with 9 bases identical to TRBD2. V lost 1 base and J lost 5; bases outside the gene matches: 6. Germline V gene data show CDR1 as MNHEY and CDR2 as SMNVEV (reference sequence). This CDR3 has 15 residues. The CDR3 region is CASSLYAGGPHEQYF. For the CDR3, the DNA is TGTGCCAGCAGTTTATACGCGGGGGGGCCGCACGAGCAGTACTTC.

The chain uses TRBV4-3 and TRBJ1-2; unclear D gene. Trimming stripped 0 bases from V and 1 base from J, with 9 bases between. This CDR3 contains 15 residues. Germline-derived CDR1 and CDR2 are LGHNA and YSLEER. This chain's CDR3 is CASSQDRKFNYGYTF. CDR3 DNA: TGCGCCAGCAGCCAAGATCGGAAATTTAACTATGGCTACACCTTC.

Ten or more counts support this clonotype. The chain is built from TRBV6-5 and TRBJ2-1; no reliable D call. Trimming removed 1 base from V and 4 bases from J, with 11 bases in between. CDR1 is MNHEY, CDR2 SVGAGI, per germline. This CDR3 is built from 15 residues. This CDR3 reads CASSYFQTLYNEQFF. CDR3 in DNA: TGTGCCAGCAGTTACTTCCAGACCTTATACAATGAGCAGTTCTTC.

This clonotype showed up many times. The chain's CDR3 is CASSLLTGLTDTQYF. The CDR3 bases are TGTGCCAGCAGTTTATTGACAGGCCTCACAGATACGCAGTATTTT. The genes are TRBV28 and TRBJ2-3, with a tentative D call TRBD1 (6 bases). Germline CDR1 is MDHEN and CDR2 is SYDVKM. This CDR3 has 15 amino acids. V was shortened by 1 base and J by 2 bases, with 10 bases between the two germline ends. The full variable domain, with the rest looked up from reference TRBV28 and TRBJ2-3, is DVKVTQSSRYLVKRTGEKVFLECVQDMDHENMFWYRQDPGLGLRLIYFSYDVKMKEKGDIPEGYSVSREKKERFSLILESASTNQTSMYLCASSLLTGLTDTQYFGPGTRLTVL.

The table lists this clonotype with a few counts. A read error may be the cause here, since a much bigger clone is one base away. The chain links TRBV6-1 to TRBJ2-7, with 9 positions matching TRBD1. Per germline, CDR1 MNHNS and CDR2 SASEGT. V was clipped by 6 bases and J by 2 bases; unmatched bases: 5. There are 14 residues in the CDR3. In DNA form, the CDR3 reads TGTGCCAGCAGGGGGGACAGGGCCCCCTACGAGCAGTACTTC. As protein: CASRGDRAPYEQYF.

This clonotype was seen at least ten times. The chain carries TRBV2 and TRBJ2-5, with D unclear. CDR3 length: 13 amino acids. The ends were cut back, 6 bases at V and 4 bases at J, with 12 bases in the middle. Per germline, CDR1 SNHLY and CDR2 FYNNEI. The CDR3 nucleotides are TGTGCCAGCAGGGACCATCAGAGAGAGACCCAGTACTTC. It encodes CASRDHQRETQYF.

This clonotype was recorded many times. CDR3 sequence reads: CASSESNFRQGVQETQYF. CDR3 DNA sequence: TGCGCCAGCAGTGAGTCCAACTTTCGACAGGGAGTCCAAGAGACCCAGTACTTC. V is TRBV10-1 and J is TRBJ2-5; the match to TRBD1 covers 7 bases. The CDR3 consists of 18 residues. The trim removed 0 bases at V and 1 base at J, leaving 11 bases unmatched. CDR1 is WNHNN and CDR2 is SYGVQD in the germline V gene (reference sequence).

This clonotype was recorded a few times. This chain uses TRBV6-2 or TRBV6-3 with TRBJ1-1; 7 bases map to TRBD1. Germline loops: CDR1 MNHEY, CDR2 SVGEGT. Trimming removed 8 bases from V and 1 base from J; junction bases left unmatched: 4. The CDR3 contains 13 residues. The CDR3 region has the DNA TGTGCCAGCGAGGGGACAGCGAACACTGAAGCTTTCTTT. Its protein is CASEGTANTEAFF.

The sample holds a few counts of this clonotype. The chain couples TRBV6-2 or TRBV6-3 to TRBJ2-2; 9 positions match TRBD2. Germline values: CDR1 MNHEY, CDR2 SVGEGT. The CDR3 sequence is 17 residues long. The V gene end was trimmed by 0 bases and the J gene end by 3 bases; junction bases not matched to a gene: 5. The CDR3 nucleotides read TGTGCCAGCAGTTACTCGAGCGGGGGGCCGGACACCGGGGAGCTGTTTTTT. Translating gives CASSYSSGGPDTGELFF.

This clonotype was seen ten or more times. The chain couples TRBV27 to TRBJ2-7, with D possibly being TRBD2 (6 bases). Germline CDR1 MNHEY, CDR2 SMNVEV (reference sequence). V was shortened by 6 bases and J by 2 bases, with 11 bases between the two germline ends. The CDR3 is 13 amino acids. CDR3 residues: CASSQWGAYEQYF. The CDR3 DNA follows: TGTGCCAGCAGCCAATGGGGGGCCTACGAGCAGTACTTC.

The V gene is TRBV10-3, the J gene TRBJ1-2, with 8 bases lining up with TRBD1. V trimming: 10 bases; J trimming: 3 bases; junction bases outside the gene matches: 13. The CDR3 runs to 15 residues. Per the germline V gene, CDR1 is ENHRY and CDR2 is SYGVKD. The CDR3: CATKSTPGGDYGYTF. The CDR3 nucleotides read TGTGCCACCAAGTCAACTCCAGGGGGCGACTATGGCTACACCTTC.

Notes on this clonotype: This clone may be a read error of a much larger clone one base away. The CDR3 DNA reads TGTGCCAGCAGCTTAGGGGTAAACCAGGGAGGCTATGGCTACACCTTC. The encoded protein is CASSLGVNQGGYGYTF. This sequence joins TRBV7-2 and TRBJ1-2; D possibly corresponds to TRBD1 (5 bases). The V end lost 1 base, the J end lost 4 bases, and 16 bases lay between the germline ends. CDR3 length: 16 amino acids. Per germline, CDR1 SGHTA and CDR2 FQGNSA.

The gene calls are TRBV5-1 and TRBJ1-1, with a possible D match to TRBD1 (6 bases). The CDR3 covers 12 residues. CDR1 and CDR2 (germline): SGHRS, YFSETQ. V was pared by 1 base and J by 7 bases, with 8 bases between. The CDR3 bases are TGCGCCAGCAGCTTGAGGGGGAGTGAAGCTTTCTTT. Residues: CASSLRGSEAFF. The whole variable domain, filled in from reference TRBV5-1 and TRBJ1-1, reads KAGVTQTPRYLIKTRGQQVTLSCSPISGHRSVSWYQQTPGQGLQFLFEYFSETQRNKGNFPGRFSGRQFSNSRSEMNVSTLELGDSALYLCASSLRGSEAFFGQGTRLTVV.

The chain joins TRBV12-2 to TRBJ2-1. TRBV12-2 is listed as a pseudogene. This CDR3 spans 15 amino acids. Here the CDR3 reads CASRLANRRTNEQFF. CDR3 in DNA: TGTGCAAGTCGCTTAGCGAACCGGCGGACCAATGAGCAGTTCTTC.

For this clonotype: With a much larger clone just one base away, this may be a read error. This rearrangement joins TRBV4-1 to TRBJ2-3, with a tentative D call TRBD2 (6 bases). Germline V gives CDR1 MGHRA, CDR2 YSYEKL. The CDR3 covers 13 residues. Between the trimmed V and J ends, which lost 0 bases and 8 bases, there was a span of 9 bases. The CDR3 DNA sequence: TGCGCCAGCAGCCAAGATCCCGGGGGTACGCAGTATTTT. Protein: CASSQDPGGTQYF.

V usage is TRBV24-1 and J usage is TRBJ1-1, with a possible D match to TRBD1 (6 bases). The CDR3 is made up of 13 amino acids. The V gene lost 10 bases and the J gene lost 5 bases, with 16 bases spanning the gap. CDR1 is KGHDR, CDR2 SFDVKD, per germline. CDR3 loop: CATRQVGRTEAFF. The CDR3 nucleotides are TGTGCCACTAGACAGGTGGGTCGAACTGAAGCTTTCTTT.

This chain uses TRBV5-5 with TRBJ2-5; no reliable D call. Trimming cost V 1 base and J 4 bases, with 8 bases left between them. The CDR3 is 13 residues long. The germline CDR1 and CDR2 sequences are SGHKS and YYEKEE (reference sequence). The CDR3 DNA reads TGTGCCAGCAGCTTGTGGAGAGGAGAGACCCAGTACTTC. It yields the protein CASSLWRGETQYF.

The chain joins TRBV12-3 or TRBV12-4 to TRBJ2-3; 8 nucleotides align to TRBD2. V dropped 3 bases and J dropped 4; count of bases not matched to a gene: 15. CDR3 size: 18 residues. The CDR3 is CASSFLAGRTAGADTQYF. CDR3 sequence (DNA): TGTGCCAGCAGTTTTCTAGCGGGCCGTACAGCGGGCGCAGATACGCAGTATTTT.

This sequence joins TRBV5-1 and TRBJ2-7, with D possibly called TRBD1 or TRBD2 (5 bases each). Trimming shortened V by 0 bases and J by 9 bases, and 19 bases separated the two germline ends. This CDR3 region has 15 residues. Germline loops: CDR1 SGHRS, CDR2 YFSETQ. CDR3 DNA sequence: TGCGCCAGCAGCTTGGGGACCGGGACCTCAGATACGCAGTACTTC. Translating it yields CASSLGTGTSDTQYF.

The sample holds many counts of this clonotype. The chain uses TRBV10-3 and TRBJ2-7; a weak D match, TRBD1 (5 bases). Trimming stripped 6 bases from V and 3 bases from J, with 15 bases between. The CDR3 length is 14 residues. The germline V gene encodes CDR1 ENHRY and CDR2 SYGVKD. The DNA of the CDR3 is TGTGCCATCAGAGACAAGCTGACAGTCTACGAGCAGTACTTC. This encodes CAIRDKLTVYEQYF.

This clonotype was seen many times. J is TRBJ1-5 and V is TRBV12-3 or TRBV12-4; 8 positions agree with TRBD1. V shed 6 bases, J shed 4 bases, and the junction held 11 bases outside the gene matches. This CDR3 has 16 residues. In DNA form, the CDR3 reads TGTGCCAGCAGCCGAGGACAGGGCACGGGGAATCAGCCCCAGCATTTT. Translated: CASSRGQGTGNQPQHF.

This clonotype was seen repeatedly, ten times or more. This chain links TRBV9 with TRBJ2-7; TRBD2 is a possible D gene (5 bases). CDR3 length: 13 residues. The V and J ends lost 0 bases and 5 bases respectively, with 9 bases between them. Germline CDR1 is SGDLS and CDR2 is YYNGEE. CDR3 bases: TGTGCCAGCAGCGTAGGTCCAGCGGACGAGCAGTACTTC. This sequence encodes CASSVGPADEQYF.

On this clonotype: Just one base apart from a much larger clone, this may be a read error. The CDR3 region is CRARRGETQYF. The CDR3 DNA reads TGCAGGGCTAGACGGGGAGAGACCCAGTACTTC. The rearrangement joins TRBV20-1 to TRBJ2-5, with a tentative D call TRBD2 (5 bases). Germline CDR1 DFQATT, CDR2 SNEGSKA (reference sequence). This CDR3 is built from 11 residues.

Here the CDR3 reads CASSFIGYTEAFF. The CDR3, as DNA: TGTGCCAGCAGTTTTATAGGGTACACTGAAGCTTTCTTT. This chain joins TRBV12-3 or TRBV12-4 and TRBJ1-1; no definite D call. V lost 3 bases to trimming and J lost 3 bases, with 8 bases between them. This CDR3 region has 13 residues.